These 3 T cell receptor beta chains originate from one sample sequenced in a study of Graves' ophthalmopathy and Graves' hyperthyroidism. Beta-chain TCR CDR3 regions were amplified from RNA transcripts. First-round RT-PCR relied on HTBI primers, and a second-round multiplex PCR came next. TCRdb re-derived calls from the multiplex PCR reads in MiXCR, one entry per CDR3 protein. The sample holds about 600,000 distinct CDR3 sequences, about 40% seen once. The specimen sequenced was peripheral blood or thyroid tissue (not recorded which). Receptor source: an adult man with Graves' hyperthyroidism.

This clonotype showed up many times. This chain uses TRBV29-1 with TRBJ2-7, with 10 bases fitting TRBD2. The CDR3 sequence is 13 residues long. V was pared by 6 bases and J by 3 bases, with 5 bases of the junction left unmatched. Germline-derived CDR1 and CDR2 are SQVTM and ANQGSEA. The CDR3 is CSVSSGSLYEQYF. In DNA form, the CDR3 reads TGCAGCGTGTCTAGCGGGAGTCTCTACGAGCAGTACTTC.

The rearrangement links TRBV2 to TRBJ2-5; 11 bases are a match to TRBD2. CDR1 and CDR2 from the germline V gene are SNHLY and FYNNEI. After removal of 4 bases from V and 4 bases from J, the junction contained 11 bases not matched to a gene. The CDR3 totals 17 residues. The CDR3 loop is CASSVPPSGGYGETQYF. The CDR3 DNA follows: TGTGCCAGCAGTGTCCCCCCTAGCGGGGGGTACGGAGAGACCCAGTACTTC.

This chain uses TRBV2 with TRBJ1-1; 10 bases are shared with TRBD1. Germline lookup yields CDR1 SNHLY and CDR2 FYNNEI. The J segment lost 6 bases and the V segment lost 8 bases, leaving 9 bases of the junction unmatched. This CDR3 has 14 amino acids. CDR3 loop: CASGRTGGNSEAFF. The CDR3 DNA is TGTGCCAGCGGCAGGACAGGGGGAAACTCTGAAGCTTTCTTT.